Sequencing of this TCR beta chain was carried out in a study of T cells in women clearing cervical HPV infection. Study details: HLA type could not be excluded as a confounder. Whole-study results and caveats: Associations may precede or follow infection; HPV-specific or memory T cells were not isolated. Controls had more TRBV6-7 (0.16%) than cases (approximately 0.11%).

A word on this clone: Its specificity is unknown. The read halts 3 residues ahead of the CDR3 end, with the missing end drawn from the germline J gene.

The J segment lost 1 base and the V segment lost 2 bases, leaving 1 base of the junction unmatched. This CDR3 comprises 14 residues. Germline V gene sequence: CDR1 SGHKS, CDR2 YYEKEE (reference sequence). Some clones are missing from TCRdb's copy, which holds only in-frame ones; the method was immunoSEQ multiplex PCR. The sample's table shows about 20,000 clones. The chain couples TRBV5-5 to TRBJ2-5; 8 nucleotides agree with TRBD2. The sequenced sample was blood buffy coat. The receptor was isolated from a woman aged 18-70 years with a cervical HPV16 infection that either progressed to CIN3+ or cleared (not recorded which). CDR3 sequence reads: CASSFAGGQETQYF. CDR3 DNA, as far as it was read: TGTGCCAGCAGCTTTGCGGGAGGCCAAGAGACC.